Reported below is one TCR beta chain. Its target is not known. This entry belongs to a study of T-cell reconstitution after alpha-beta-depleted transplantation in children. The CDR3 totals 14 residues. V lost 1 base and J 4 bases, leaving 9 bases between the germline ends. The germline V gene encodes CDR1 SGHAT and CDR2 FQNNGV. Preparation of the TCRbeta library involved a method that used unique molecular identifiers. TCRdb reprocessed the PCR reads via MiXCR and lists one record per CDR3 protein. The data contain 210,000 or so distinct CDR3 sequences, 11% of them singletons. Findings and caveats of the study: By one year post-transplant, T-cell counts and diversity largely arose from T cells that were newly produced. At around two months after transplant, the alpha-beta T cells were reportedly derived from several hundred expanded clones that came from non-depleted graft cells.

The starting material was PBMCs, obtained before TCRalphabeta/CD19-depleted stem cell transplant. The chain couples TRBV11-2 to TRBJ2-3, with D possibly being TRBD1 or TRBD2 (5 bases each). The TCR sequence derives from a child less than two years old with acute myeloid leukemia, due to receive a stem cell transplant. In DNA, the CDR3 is TGTGCCAGCAGCTTAGTGAGGGGCCCAGATACGCAGTATTTT. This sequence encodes CASSLVRGPDTQYF.